This T cell receptor beta chain was profiled in a study of blood T cell repertoires in COVID-19. As handled by the study authors: Estimation of nucleated cell counts relied on the amplification of reference gene primers. Data came from immunoSEQ multiplex PCR; TCRdb stores just in-frame clones and leaves some out. V and J calls and clone size follow that table, whereas D and trimming were derived from the DNA. The table records around 92,000 clones, nearly 90% of them present only once. CDR3 length: 12 amino acids. From germline, CDR1 is MNHEY and CDR2 SVGAGI. V lost 6 bases and J lost 8; bases outside the gene matches: 6.

Sequenced input: peripheral blood. This TCR was sampled from a woman older than 75 with active COVID-19. The chain has TRBV6-5 and TRBJ1-2; 7 nucleotides align to TRBD1. This chain's CDR3 is CASRKGAGGYTF. DNA of the CDR3: TGTGCCAGCAGGAAGGGGGCGGGAGGCTACACCTTC.